Shown below are 10 T cell receptor beta chains from a single sample sequenced in a study of cytomegalovirus exposure and HLA in healthy donors. Method: immunoSEQ multiplex PCR; TCRdb's copy keeps in-frame clones and lacks some. The sample yields 55,000 to 75,000 clones, 90% to 95% seen once. Input material: PBMCs. The origin of the receptors is a man younger than 35 in good health and CMV-seronegative.

This clone was detected only a few times. This chain uses TRBV9 with TRBJ2-1; TRBD1 aligns across 9 bases. V was pared by 2 bases and J by 7 bases, with 7 bases of the junction left unmatched. The CDR3 has 15 residues. The V gene's germline CDR1 is SGDLS and CDR2 YYNGEE. This CDR3 reads CASSVAGTGYNEQFF. Here the CDR3 DNA reads TGTGCCAGCAGCGTGGCCGGGACAGGGTATAATGAGCAGTTCTTC.

This chain uses TRBV7-8 with TRBJ2-7; possibly TRBD1 for D (5 bases). The CDR3 spans 14 residues. V was trimmed by 2 bases and J by 0 bases, leaving 8 bases between them. Germline CDR1 SGHVS, CDR2 FQNEAQ. CDR3 nucleotides: TGTGCCAGCAGCTTAACAGGAATCTCCTACGAGCAGTACTTC. Translating gives CASSLTGISYEQYF.

This clone was seen once. The V gene is TRBV7-3, the J gene TRBJ2-1, with 11 bases identical to TRBD2. The CDR3 spans 15 residues. The V gene's germline CDR1 is SGHTA and CDR2 FQGTGA. V was pared by 2 bases and J by 7 bases, with 4 bases of the junction left unmatched. This CDR3 reads CASSLLAGGKNEQFF. For the CDR3, the DNA is TGTGCCAGCAGCTTACTAGCGGGAGGAAAGAATGAGCAGTTCTTC.

J is TRBJ2-7 and V is TRBV5-1; D gene unclear. V was trimmed by 3 bases and J by 3 bases, leaving 4 bases between them. The length of the CDR3 is 11 residues. From germline, CDR1 is SGHRS and CDR2 YFSETQ. The CDR3 region is CASSSDYEQYF. The CDR3 DNA reads TGCGCCAGCAGCTCAGACTACGAGCAGTACTTC.

This rearrangement joins TRBV4-3 to TRBJ2-7, with D perhaps matching TRBD1 (6 bases). The CDR3 has 15 amino acids. From germline, CDR1 is LGHNA and CDR2 YSLEER. Trimming took off 0 bases at V and 3 bases at J, with 12 bases between the two ends. The CDR3 DNA sequence: TGCGCCAGCAGCCAAGAACGACAGGTGAACTACGAGCAGTACTTC. It translates to CASSQERQVNYEQYF.

CDR3: CASKPRGSTDTQYF. For the CDR3, the DNA is TGTGCCAGCAAACCCAGAGGTAGCACAGATACGCAGTATTTT. This chain uses TRBV2 with TRBJ2-3; D is ambiguous. V was clipped by 7 bases and J by 0 bases, with 11 bases between them. CDR3 length: 14 residues. The germline V gene encodes CDR1 SNHLY and CDR2 FYNNEI.

The chain is built from TRBV5-6 and TRBJ1-5, with 10 positions matching TRBD1. V dropped 4 bases and J dropped 9; count of bases not matched to a gene: 7. This CDR3 region has 14 residues. Germline CDR1 is SGHDT and CDR2 is YYEEEE. CDR3 sequence (DNA): TGTGCCAGCAGCCCTAGAAGGACAGGGGGGCCCCAGCATTTT. Translation gives CASSPRRTGGPQHF.

V gene TRBV6-5 combines with J gene TRBJ2-3; tentatively, D is TRBD1 (5 bases). The ends were cut back, 0 bases at V and 3 bases at J, with 7 bases in the middle. The CDR3 is 14 residues long. Germline V gene data show CDR1 as MNHEY and CDR2 as SVGAGI. CDR3 amino acids: CASSYSSGTDTQYF. The CDR3 DNA sequence: TGTGCCAGCAGTTACTCGTCAGGGACAGATACGCAGTATTTT.

The chain is built from TRBV7-9 and TRBJ2-3, with 8 nucleotides matching TRBD2. Trimming took 4 bases from V and 0 from J; bases not matched to a gene: 6. CDR1 SEHNR and CDR2 FQNEAQ come from the germline V gene (reference sequence). The CDR3 length is 16 residues. Here the CDR3 reads CASSSAGGSSTDTQYF. CDR3 coding DNA: TGTGCCAGCAGCTCCGCGGGAGGTTCGAGCACAGATACGCAGTATTTT.

J is TRBJ2-5 and V is TRBV30; D is ambiguous. In germline, CDR1 is GTSNPN, CDR2 SVGIG (reference sequence). V shed 4 bases and J shed 0 bases, with 9 bases lying between them. This CDR3 comprises 13 residues. Here the CDR3 DNA reads TGTGCCTGGACTCTCCCGTACCAAGAGACCCAGTACTTC. Protein product: CAWTLPYQETQYF.